Included here is one TCR beta chain sequence, with context. Germline assignment: CDR1 SGHRS and CDR2 YFSETQ. The V and J ends lost 3 bases and 3 bases, in that order; junction bases with no gene match: 11. This CDR3 region has 16 residues. Clones were sequenced by immunoSEQ multiplex PCR, and TCRdb holds only the in-frame ones, with some missing. The sample includes over 650,000 clones, about 89% of them seen just once. The data are from a study of shared T cell receptors in the human thymus. These data are also associated with another study on human thymus T cells. This second report adds: Donors consisted of healthy Finnish infants (having corrective surgery for congenital heart defects). Resections that were taken during corrective heart surgery supplied the thymus tissue. Biased V and J segment usage appeared in thymus and peripheral blood. Unrelated individuals reportedly shared highly overlapping thymic TCR repertoires.

The TCR originated in a boy in the first two years of life with a congenital heart defect. This chain connects TRBV5-1 to TRBJ2-7; 8 positions agree with TRBD2. Sequencing used thymocytes. The CDR3 loop is CASSWDLAGSDYEQYF. CDR3 bases: TGCGCCAGCAGCTGGGACTTAGCGGGATCCGACTACGAGCAGTACTTC.